This TCR beta chain derives from a study of neurological immune-mediated disorders. Overall study: Secondary progressive cases numbered 3 among the roughly 34 multiple sclerosis patients, while the other 31 were relapsing-remitting.

TCRdb recomputed calls from the 5' RACE reads with MiXCR, one row per CDR3 protein. The sample lists 60,000 to 80,000 distinct CDR3 sequences, around 4.8% occurring once. Ten or more counts support this clonotype. Its target is not known. After removal of 6 bases from V and 5 bases from J, the junction contained 4 bases not matched to a gene. The CDR3 extends over 13 amino acids. General study findings and limits: No clinical or MRI feature was associated with the multiple sclerosis repertoire cluster. Multiple sclerosis, the disease with the least TCR clonal expansion, fell below healthy controls, whereas HTLV-1-associated myelopathy showed the most.

The clonotype was recovered from a woman between 50 and 59 years old with multiple sclerosis. The chain uses TRBV12-3 or TRBV12-4 and TRBJ1-1; 9 bases match TRBD1. What was sequenced was PBMCs. CDR3 region: CASRGQGATEAFF. The CDR3 bases are TGTGCCAGCAGGGGACAGGGAGCAACTGAAGCTTTCTTT.